The clone carrying this TCR beta chain has at least ten counts. The antigen is undetermined. The data were taken from a study of T-cell reconstitution after alpha-beta-depleted transplantation in children. Regarding the study as a whole: It was newly produced T cells that mostly accounted for T-cell counts and diversity one year after transplant. Where alpha-beta T cells came from about two months after transplant was reportedly several hundred expanded graft clones.

Unique molecular identifiers were used to barcode this TCRbeta library. TCRdb redid the calling of the PCR reads with MiXCR, one entry per CDR3 protein. The table has around 370,000 distinct CDR3 sequences, about 16% seen once. The CDR3 consists of 14 residues. Germline trimming cut 4 bases from V and 4 bases from J; bases unmatched to any gene: 7. In germline, CDR1 is SQVTM, CDR2 ANQGSEA. The sequences come from PBMCs, mostly from graft donor cells, collected 360 days after TCRalphabeta/CD19-depleted stem cell transplant. J is TRBJ2-5 and V is TRBV29-1, with TRBD2 matching over 9 bases. The TCR originated in a male patient aged 2-10 years who had a stem cell transplant for acute lymphoblastic leukemia, so the T cells may come from the graft donor. The CDR3 loop is CSVGHRLAVETQYF. The CDR3 nucleotides are TGCAGCGTTGGGCATCGACTAGCGGTAGAGACCCAGTACTTC.